Listed below are T cell receptor beta chains from one sample, sequenced in a study of blood T cell repertoires in COVID-19. Sequencing was performed with immunoSEQ multiplex PCR; in TCRdb, only in-frame clones are kept and a portion is missing. Seen here are 200,000 to 250,000 clones, roughly 81% observed once, and the top ten hold approximately 2.6%. The sample consisted of peripheral blood. The receptors were sampled from a man aged 45 to 65 who had recovered from COVID-19. The CDR3 runs from the conserved cysteine through the conserved F or W. The D gene is left open where the match is weak. Rows give clone size only sometimes, using once, few, many, or a class for an expanded clone.

d_gene	v_gene	j_gene	abundance	CDR3aa	CDR3nt
TRBD1	TRBV5-5	TRBJ1-6	-	CASSLGVDRVGSPLHF	TGTGCCAGCAGCTTGGGAGTGGACAGGGTTGGTTCACCCCTCCACTTT
TRBD2	TRBV6-6	TRBJ2-7	-	CASSPVGSGRPTYEQYF	TGTGCCAGCAGTCCCGTTGGGAGCGGGAGGCCGACCTACGAGCAGTACTTC
-	TRBV15	TRBJ1-5	-	CATSRDRGKDLSSNQPQHF	TGTGCCACCAGCAGAGATCGAGGGAAGGATCTGAGTAGCAATCAGCCCCAGCATTTT
TRBD2	TRBV5-1	TRBJ2-1	-	CASSNRGTSNGEQFF	TGCGCCAGCAGCAACCGGGGGACTAGTAATGGTGAGCAGTTCTTC
TRBD1	TRBV19	TRBJ1-2	-	CASSMRGGPANYGYTF	TGTGCCAGTAGTATGAGAGGGGGCCCTGCTAACTATGGCTACACCTTC
TRBD1	TRBV19	TRBJ2-1	-	CASRGTGGSNEQFF	TGTGCCAGTAGGGGGACAGGGGGCTCCAATGAGCAGTTCTTC
TRBD2	TRBV2	TRBJ2-7	-	CASSERGLPYEQYF	TGTGCCAGCAGCGAAAGGGGACTACCCTACGAGCAGTACTTC
TRBD2	TRBV6-6	TRBJ2-7	few	CASKLAGGLYEQYF	TGTGCCAGCAAATTAGCGGGAGGTCTCTACGAGCAGTACTTC
TRBD1	TRBV15	TRBJ1-5	-	CATSRDPPGTVFRAQHF	TGTGCCACCAGCAGAGACCCCCCCGGGACAGTATTCAGGGCCCAGCATTTT
-	TRBV30	TRBJ1-1	-	CAWSANLNTEAFF	TGTGCCTGGAGTGCCAATTTGAACACTGAAGCTTTCTTT
TRBD1	TRBV5-1	TRBJ1-4	-	CASSDPGGYNEKLFF	TGCGCCAGCAGCGATCCAGGGGGTTATAATGAAAAACTGTTTTTT
-	TRBV6-6	TRBJ2-5	-	CASSRPDSGGAQYF	TGTGCCAGCAGCCGACCCGACAGCGGCGGGGCCCAGTACTTC
TRBD1	TRBV15	TRBJ2-1	-	CATSKPGTGERNEQFF	TGTGCCACCAGCAAACCCGGGACAGGTGAAAGAAATGAGCAGTTCTTC
TRBD1	TRBV7-9	TRBJ1-5	-	CASSLAGQGGNQPQHF	TGTGCCAGCAGCTTAGCGGGACAGGGAGGCAATCAGCCCCAGCATTTT
TRBD2	TRBV7-8	TRBJ2-7	-	CASSLDRLAGGDEQYF	TGTGCCAGCAGCTTAGATCGACTAGCGGGAGGGGACGAGCAGTACTTC
-	TRBV6-2/TRBV6-3	TRBJ1-2	-	CASSRSPNQFVFRYGYTF	TGTGCCAGCAGTAGATCCCCAAATCAGTTTGTCTTCCGATATGGCTACACCTTC
-	TRBV6-5	TRBJ1-2	-	CASRGTTNYGYTF	TGTGCCAGCAGGGGGACAACTAACTATGGCTACACCTTC
TRBD1	TRBV28	TRBJ1-6	-	CASSFATGGSPLHF	TGTGCCAGCAGTTTTGCGACAGGGGGCTCACCCCTCCACTTT
TRBD2	TRBV11-2	TRBJ2-1	-	CASSFLAGGNEQFF	TGTGCCAGCAGCTTCCTAGCGGGAGGAAATGAGCAGTTCTTC
-	TRBV5-1	TRBJ2-3	once	CASSLLDYPTDTQYF	TGCGCCAGCAGCTTGTTAGATTACCCCACAGATACGCAGTATTTT
TRBD2	TRBV28	TRBJ2-1	-	CASSLGGTSGSTRQFF	TGTGCCAGCAGTTTAGGCGGGACTAGCGGGAGTACACGGCAGTTCTTC
-	TRBV19	TRBJ2-4	once	CASSPPGTRVAKNIQYF	TGTGCCAGTAGTCCCCCCGGGACTCGGGTAGCCAAAAACATTCAGTACTTC
TRBD2	TRBV18	TRBJ2-5	few	CASSPVGGMTDPGETQYF	TGTGCCAGCTCACCAGTCGGGGGGATGACAGACCCGGGAGAGACCCAGTACTTC
TRBD1	TRBV19	TRBJ1-4	-	CASTHRGSREKLFF	TGTGCCAGCACCCACAGGGGGTCTAGAGAAAAACTGTTTTTT
TRBD1	TRBV15	TRBJ2-7	-	CATSLGGSAYEQYF	TGTGCCACCTCACTAGGGGGCAGTGCCTACGAGCAGTACTTC
-	TRBV5-5	TRBJ1-2	-	CASSLQQGSNYGYTF	TGTGCCAGCAGCTTACAACAGGGTTCTAACTATGGCTACACCTTC
TRBD2	TRBV2	TRBJ2-1	once	CASSPSSGSSYNEQFF	TGTGCCAGCAGCCCATCTAGCGGGAGCTCCTACAATGAGCAGTTCTTC
-	TRBV27	TRBJ1-2	-	CASSLSGAPFYGYTF	TGTGCCAGCAGTTTAAGCGGGGCCCCCTTCTATGGCTACACCTTC
TRBD2	TRBV12-3/TRBV12-4	TRBJ2-1	-	CASTGTSVNEQFF	TGTGCCAGTACCGGGACTAGCGTCAATGAGCAGTTCTTC
TRBD1	TRBV5-1	TRBJ2-2	-	CASSTGQRNTGELFF	TGCGCCAGCAGCACGGGACAGAGAAACACCGGGGAGCTGTTTTTT
-	TRBV28	TRBJ1-5	-	CASSFMGTTMAQPQHF	TGTGCCAGCAGTTTCATGGGCACCACCATGGCTCAGCCCCAGCATTTT
TRBD1	TRBV28	TRBJ1-5	-	CASSSGGSSNQPQHF	TGTGCCAGCAGTTCAGGGGGATCGAGCAATCAGCCCCAGCATTTT
-	TRBV6-2/TRBV6-3	TRBJ1-2	few	CASSPNGAFLENGYTF	TGTGCCAGCAGCCCTAATGGGGCCTTTCTTGAGAATGGCTACACCTTC